These T cell receptor beta chains were read from a single sample in a study of blood T cell repertoires in COVID-19. This table comes from immunoSEQ multiplex PCR, and its TCRdb copy is limited to in-frame clones, with some not included. The sample carries 150,000 to 200,000 clones, almost 85% recorded once. Sequenced sample: PBMCs or T cells enriched from blood (not recorded which). Receptor source: a man aged 50 to 59 who had recovered from COVID-19. Each CDR3 is given with its conserved first and last residue. A D gene is named only where the DNA matches it firmly. The size entry is marked missing in some rows and otherwise reads once, few, many or a size class.

TRBV5-1	TRBD2	TRBJ2-7	NA	TGCGCCAGCAGCTTGCAACTAGCGGGAGAGGAGCAGTACTTC	CASSLQLAGEEQYF
TRBV28	TRBD1	TRBJ2-5	NA	TGTGCCAGCAGTCCAACTTTCGGACAGGGACAAGAGACCCAGTACTTC	CASSPTFGQGQETQYF
TRBV5-1	NA	TRBJ2-7	NA	TGCGCCAGCAGCCCGGGTTTAAGAGGGGGGGATGCCTACGAGCAGTACTTC	CASSPGLRGGDAYEQYF
TRBV20-1	NA	TRBJ2-3	NA	TGCAGTGCTAGTGGCCTAGAGGGGGCAGATACGCAGTATTTT	CSASGLEGADTQYF
TRBV12-3/TRBV12-4	NA	TRBJ2-2	NA	TGTGCCAGCAGATTACATAACACCGGGGAGCTGTTTTTT	CASRLHNTGELFF
TRBV6-5	NA	TRBJ2-5	once	TGTGCCAGCAGTTACTCGAGAATGCAGGTGGAGACCCAGTACTTC	CASSYSRMQVETQYF
TRBV7-9	NA	TRBJ1-3	few	TGTGCCAGCAGTCAGAACTCTGGAAACACCATATATTTT	CASSQNSGNTIYF
TRBV5-1	NA	TRBJ2-7	NA	TGCGCCAGCAGCATGACTAGCGAGCAGTACTTC	CASSMTSEQYF
TRBV10-3	TRBD1	TRBJ1-4	NA	TGTGCCATCTCCCCAGGGGGACTCCAACAGGGACTGTTTTTT	CAISPGGLQQGLFF
TRBV9	TRBD2	TRBJ2-3	NA	TGTGCCAGCAGCGCCGAAAGCGGGGGGAGGGGAGATACGCAGTATTTT	CASSAESGGRGDTQYF
TRBV28	TRBD2	TRBJ2-7	NA	TGTGCCAGCAGTGTACTCTCGGCGGGGGTCTACGAGCAGTACTTC	CASSVLSAGVYEQYF
TRBV7-2	TRBD1	TRBJ1-2	few	TGTGCCAGCAGCCTTACAGGGGCGCCTAACTATGGCTACACCTTC	CASSLTGAPNYGYTF
TRBV7-9	TRBD1	TRBJ1-5	NA	TGTGCCAGCAGCCTTGGGGCGGGACAGTCCGTATATAGCAATCAGCCCCAGCATTTT	CASSLGAGQSVYSNQPQHF
TRBV24-1	NA	TRBJ2-5	NA	TGTGCCACCAGTGAGTATCGTGGAACATCAGGGACCCAGTACTTC	CATSEYRGTSGTQYF
TRBV5-6	TRBD1	TRBJ2-7	NA	TGTGCCAGCAGCACATCCGGGACAGGGAGTCACGAGCAGTACTTC	CASSTSGTGSHEQYF
TRBV3-1/TRBV3-2	TRBD2	TRBJ2-2	few	TGTGCCAGCAGCCGGAAATGGGGCGCTAGCGGGAGTGGGAACACCGGGGAGCTGTTTTTT	CASSRKWGASGSGNTGELFF
TRBV5-1	NA	TRBJ1-1	NA	TGCGCCAGCAGCTCGGGACTTTCGGTTCTCCCGCGCGGCACTGAAGCTTTCTTT	CASSSGLSVLPRGTEAFF
TRBV3-1/TRBV3-2	NA	TRBJ1-6	once	TGTGCCAGCAGCCGACAGAATTCACCCCTCCACTTT	CASSRQNSPLHF
TRBV10-2	TRBD1	TRBJ2-7	NA	TGCGCCAGCAGTGAGTCGGACAGGGAAGGCGAGCAGTACTTC	CASSESDREGEQYF
TRBV29-1	TRBD1	TRBJ2-5	NA	TGCAGCGTCCCCGGGACAGGGACGGAGACCCAGTACTTC	CSVPGTGTETQYF
TRBV10-2	NA	TRBJ1-2	once	TGCGCCAGCAGGAGAGAAGGGGGAGGGTATGGCTACACCTTC	CASRREGGGYGYTF
TRBV27	NA	TRBJ2-1	NA	TGTGCCAGCAGTTTCAACTTAGCGGTAGGAAGGAATGAGCAGTTCTTC	CASSFNLAVGRNEQFF
TRBV28	TRBD1	TRBJ1-1	NA	TGTGCCAGCAGTTATAGGGGGCGGACTGAAGCTTTCTTT	CASSYRGRTEAFF
TRBV7-9	NA	TRBJ1-6	NA	TGTGCCAGCAGCTTATCCACAGATAATTCACCCCTCCACTTT	CASSLSTDNSPLHF
TRBV11-1	TRBD1	TRBJ1-4	NA	TGTGCCAGCAGCGAACAGGGGATAAATGAAAAACTGTTTTTT	CASSEQGINEKLFF
TRBV7-3	TRBD2	TRBJ2-1	NA	TGTGCCAGCAGCTCCCAACCGGGACTAGCCATGGGCAATGAGCAGTTCTTC	CASSSQPGLAMGNEQFF
TRBV7-2	TRBD1	TRBJ2-6	NA	TGTGCCAGCAGCCCGAGGACAGGGCGCGGGGCCAACGTCCTGACTTTC	CASSPRTGRGANVLTF
TRBV5-6	TRBD1	TRBJ1-4	NA	TGTGCCAGCAGCTCGACAGGGGGCGGCGAAAAACTGTTTTTT	CASSSTGGGEKLFF
TRBV27	NA	TRBJ2-7	NA	TGTGCCAGCAGTTTAAGTCGAGGCGAACGGTCGTACGAGCAGTACTTC	CASSLSRGERSYEQYF
TRBV28	NA	TRBJ1-5	NA	TGTGCCAGCAGTTTTCATGGGGCAGGGTCTAATCAGCCCCAGCATTTT	CASSFHGAGSNQPQHF
TRBV5-1	NA	TRBJ1-6	once	TGCGCCAGCACTAAAGAGAATTCACCCCTCCACTTT	CASTKENSPLHF
TRBV5-1	NA	TRBJ2-6	once	TGCGCCAGCAGCTTTAGCAGGGCTGGGGCCAACGTCCTGACTTTC	CASSFSRAGANVLTF
TRBV19	NA	TRBJ2-2	NA	TGTGCCAGTAGTACGGGACTGTACACCGGGGAGCTGTTTTTT	CASSTGLYTGELFF
TRBV5-4	TRBD2	TRBJ2-3	NA	TGTGCCAGCAGCTTGCATGCGGGAGGGCCGGTTCGAGATACGCAGTATTTT	CASSLHAGGPVRDTQYF
TRBV15	NA	TRBJ2-1	NA	TGTGCCACCAGCAGAGATTCAACACCGGGGTTCTTC	CATSRDSTPGFF
TRBV11-3	NA	TRBJ2-2	NA	TGTGCCAGCAGCCCAACGAGGAACACCGGGGAGCTGTTTTTT	CASSPTRNTGELFF
TRBV5-1	NA	TRBJ2-5	NA	TGCGCCAGCAGCTTTGGTACAGGACAAGAGACCCAGTACTTC	CASSFGTGQETQYF
TRBV3-1/TRBV3-2	NA	TRBJ1-6	once	TGTGCCAGCAGCCAAGCACGGGTTTCACCCCTCCACTTT	CASSQARVSPLHF
TRBV6-5	NA	TRBJ2-7	NA	TGTGCCAGCAGTTACTCGCGGGACAGCACCTACGAGCAGTACTTC	CASSYSRDSTYEQYF
TRBV5-1	NA	TRBJ2-3	NA	TGCGCCAGCAGCCAACCATGGGGGGACTTAATAGATACGCAGTATTTT	CASSQPWGDLIDTQYF
TRBV19	TRBD1	TRBJ1-5	few	TGTGCCAGTAGTACGACCGGGACAGGAAGCAATCAGCCCCAGCATTTT	CASSTTGTGSNQPQHF
TRBV7-9	NA	TRBJ2-2	few	TGTGCCAGCAGCCTAGTAACGAACACCGGGGAGCTGTTTTTT	CASSLVTNTGELFF
TRBV2	TRBD2	TRBJ2-5	NA	TGTGCCAGCAGCATCGGACTAGCGGCCTACTTC	CASSIGLAAYF
TRBV28	TRBD1	TRBJ2-1	NA	TGTGCCAGCGAGGGGGCCCCGGGGAGTCTGTTCTTC	CASEGAPGSLFF
TRBV11-2	NA	TRBJ2-2	NA	TGTGCCAGCAGCCGCCAACCAGATCTGATCGGGGAGCTGTTTTTT	CASSRQPDLIGELFF